This T cell receptor beta chain was observed in a study of Ad26.COV2.S vaccination and SARS-CoV-2 variants. Study as a whole: Vaccine-arm donor from the placebo-controlled COV1001 Ad26.COV2.S trial. The study gave Ad26.COV2.S intramuscularly, once or twice 56 days apart.

Treatment meaning: 15 to 20 received Ad26.COV2.S at low or high dose, single or two shots; about 5 received placebo; per-sample allocation not given. Sampling was performed 63 days after the first vaccine or placebo injection. An Ad26 vector that expressed Wuhan-strain SARS-CoV-2 spike constituted the vaccine. As regards this clone: The target antigen is unknown.

TCRdb's table, derived via immunoSEQ multiplex PCR, lists solely in-frame clones and lacks some. The data hold hundreds of thousands of clones, with 70% to 90% observed a single time. Study-wide results and limits: Recipients given vaccine exceeded placebo recipients in spike-specific TCR breadth.

The sample in question was peripheral blood, obtained in a trial of Ad26.COV2.S vaccine versus placebo. The sequence derives from a person aged 18-65 years who received the Ad26.COV2.S COVID-19 vaccine or a placebo.

The CDR3, as DNA: TGTGCCAGCAGTGAAATGGGGGAGACCCAGTACTTC. Protein product: CASSEMGETQYF. V usage is TRBV2 and J usage is TRBJ2-5; D gene uncertain. Germline V gene sequence: CDR1 SNHLY, CDR2 FYNNEI. The germline V and J ends were trimmed by 2 bases and 5 bases, with 6 bases remaining between them. The CDR3 has 12 amino acids.